Below are 16 T cell receptor beta chains sequenced from a single sample in a study of PD-1 blockade in classical Hodgkin lymphoma. Each patient relapsed following autologous stem cell transplantation, and prior brentuximab vedotin exposure differed. This table comes from immunoSEQ multiplex PCR, and its TCRdb copy is limited to in-frame clones, with some not included. The sample includes 39,000 or so clones, 86% seen only once; the top ten take just over 5.5%. The source was peripheral blood mononuclear cells (PBMCs), collected before the second cycle of nivolumab. These TCRs come from a human donor with classical Hodgkin lymphoma.

This chain uses TRBV2 with TRBJ2-1, with a possible D match to TRBD2 (6 bases). This CDR3 contains 15 residues. CDR1 and CDR2 from the germline V gene are SNHLY and FYNNEI. V dropped 3 bases and J dropped 4 bases, with 13 bases sitting between them. This CDR3 is CASSDGTRPYNEQFF. CDR3 nucleotide sequence: TGTGCCAGCAGTGACGGGACTCGACCTTACAATGAGCAGTTCTTC.

The chain joins TRBV9 to TRBJ2-2; tentatively, D is TRBD1 or TRBD2 (5 bases each). V lost 4 bases to trimming and J lost 1 base, with 11 bases between them. The CDR3 loop spans 15 amino acids. CDR1 is SGDLS and CDR2 is YYNGEE in the germline V gene. The CDR3 DNA reads as TGTGCCAGCAGCCTCGAGGGGATGAACACCGGGGAGCTGTTTTTT. Amino acid sequence: CASSLEGMNTGELFF.

This clone was seen a handful of times. This chain links TRBV29-1 with TRBJ2-7; D is perhaps TRBD1 or TRBD2 (6 bases each). There are 13 residues in the CDR3. CDR1 SQVTM and CDR2 ANQGSEA come from the germline V gene. Trimming took off 5 bases at V and 0 bases at J, with 11 bases between the two ends. The CDR3 DNA sequence: TGCAGCGTTTCATGGGGGGCCTCCTACGAGCAGTACTTC. This gives the protein CSVSWGASYEQYF.

V and J are TRBV20-1 and TRBJ2-5; no definite D call. V lost 2 bases and J lost 9, with 10 bases in between. The CDR3 consists of 11 residues. Looked up from germline, CDR1 is DFQATT and CDR2 is SNEGSKA (reference sequence). This CDR3 is CSARLVLAQYF. The CDR3 nucleotides read TGCAGTGCTAGACTGGTCCTGGCCCAGTACTTC.

The chain links TRBV11-3 to TRBJ1-1; no reliable D call. V was trimmed by 5 bases and J by 1 base, leaving 8 bases between them. Germline CDR1 SGHNT, CDR2 YENEEA. The CDR3 covers 13 residues. The CDR3 here is CASSIDTNTEAFF. CDR3 coding DNA: TGTGCCAGCAGCATCGACACGAACACTGAAGCTTTCTTT. Full variable domain (rest looked up from reference TRBV11-3 and TRBJ1-1): EAGVVQSPRYKIIEKKQPVAFWCNPISGHNTLYWYLQNLGQGPELLIRYENEEAVDDSQLPKDRFSAERLKGVDSTLKIQPAELGDSAVYLCASSIDTNTEAFFGQGTRLTVV.

The chain combines TRBV9 with TRBJ2-1; 10 positions agree with TRBD2. This CDR3 region has 16 residues. Germline V gene sequence: CDR1 SGDLS, CDR2 YYNGEE. The ends lost 4 bases at V and 4 bases at J; junction bases unmatched: 8. The CDR3 DNA follows: TGTGCCAGCAGCCCCCCCGGGACTAGCGTTTACAATGAGCAGTTCTTC. Translating it yields CASSPPGTSVYNEQFF.

The V and J genes are TRBV9 and TRBJ2-5; 8 positions match TRBD2. Trimming took 4 bases from V and 2 from J; bases not matched to a gene: 13. Germline CDR1 is SGDLS and CDR2 is YYNGEE. The CDR3 contains 17 residues. The CDR3 reads CASSPRPWTSQQETQYF. Here the CDR3 DNA reads TGTGCCAGCAGCCCCCGGCCTTGGACTAGCCAGCAAGAGACCCAGTACTTC.

The V and J genes are TRBV19 and TRBJ2-7, with 7 positions matching TRBD2. Per germline, CDR1 LNHDA and CDR2 SQIVND (reference sequence). There are 14 residues in the CDR3. The junction had 11 bases not matched to a gene; V was cut back by 8 bases and J by 4 bases. DNA of the CDR3: TGTGCCAGTCGCCCCGGGACTAACATATACGAGCAGTACTTC. Encoded protein: CASRPGTNIYEQYF.

The rearrangement joins TRBV27 to TRBJ2-4; TRBD1 aligns across 8 bases. Germline CDR1 is MNHEY and CDR2 is SMNVEV (reference sequence). The length of the CDR3 is 13 residues. The V gene end was trimmed by 6 bases and the J gene end by 9 bases; junction bases not matched to a gene: 7. In DNA form, the CDR3 reads TGTGCCAGCAGGGAGGACAGGGCGGGCATTCAGTACTTC. Its protein product is CASREDRAGIQYF.

This clone is medium-sized in the sample. The genes are TRBV27 and TRBJ1-2, with 8 bases aligning to TRBD1. The CDR3 contains 14 residues. Per the germline V gene, CDR1 is MNHEY and CDR2 is SMNVEV (reference sequence). Trimming removed 8 bases from V and 2 bases from J; junction bases left unmatched: 7. CDR3 protein: CASRIQGANYGYTF. DNA of the CDR3: TGTGCCAGCCGTATCCAGGGGGCGAACTATGGCTACACCTTC.

The chain combines TRBV7-3 with TRBJ2-1; TRBD2 is a possible D gene (5 bases). Per the germline V gene, CDR1 is SGHTA and CDR2 is FQGTGA. This CDR3 spans 14 amino acids. The V end was cut by 1 base, the J end by 5 bases, with 9 bases between. The CDR3 spells CASSLRAADNEQFF. For the CDR3, the DNA is TGTGCCAGCAGCTTAAGAGCGGCAGACAATGAGCAGTTCTTC. The variable domain in full, completed from reference TRBV7-3 and TRBJ2-1, reads GAGVSQTPSNKVTEKGKYVELRCDPISGHTALYWYRQSLGQGPEFLIYFQGTGAADDSGLPNDRFFAVRPEGSVSTLKIQRTERGDSAVYLCASSLRAADNEQFFGPGTRLTVL.

V is TRBV27 and J is TRBJ2-3, with D maybe TRBD1 (5 bases). The V gene lost 2 bases and the J gene lost 5 bases, with 11 bases spanning the gap. Looked up from germline, CDR1 is MNHEY and CDR2 is SMNVEV (reference sequence). This CDR3 has 14 residues. The CDR3 spells CASSLQGREDTQYF. The CDR3 region has the DNA TGTGCCAGCAGTTTACAGGGTAGAGAAGATACGCAGTATTTT.

The CDR3 nucleotides read TGCGCCAGCAGCCAACAGTGGGGAAATGAAAAACTGTTTTTT. As protein: CASSQQWGNEKLFF. The chain carries TRBV5-1 and TRBJ1-4; D ambiguous. The germline V and J ends were trimmed by 4 bases and 5 bases, with 12 bases remaining between them. The germline CDR1 and CDR2 sequences are SGHRS and YFSETQ. This CDR3 comprises 14 residues.

The chain recombines TRBV5-1 with TRBJ1-2, with D tentatively TRBD1 (5 bases). The V gene's germline CDR1 is SGHRS and CDR2 YFSETQ. Trimming left V 0 bases short and J 8 bases short, with 14 bases between. The CDR3 contains 14 residues. CDR3 sequence (DNA): TGCGCCAGCAGCTTGGGATCCGACCGGGACGGCTACACCTTC. Amino acids: CASSLGSDRDGYTF.

This clone has a handful of counts. The chain is built from TRBV7-6 and TRBJ1-1; no clear D gene. Trimming took off 1 base at V and 2 bases at J, with 11 bases between the two ends. This CDR3 comprises 15 residues. Germline V gene data show CDR1 as SGHVS and CDR2 as FNYEAQ. CDR3 loop: CASSLERSSNTEAFF. CDR3 DNA sequence: TGTGCCAGCAGCTTAGAAAGGTCTAGCAACACTGAAGCTTTCTTT.

The rearrangement links TRBV6-6 to TRBJ2-5, with no clear D. Looked up from germline, CDR1 is MNHNY and CDR2 is SVGAGI (reference sequence). This CDR3 is 12 amino acids long. V lost 7 bases, J lost 5 bases, and 11 bases lay in between. DNA for the CDR3: TGTGCCAGCACTCCCAACCGGGAGACCCAGTACTTC. It is translated as CASTPNRETQYF.